Shown below are 30 T cell receptor beta chains from a single sample sequenced in a study of OX40 agonist ivuxolimab in advanced cancers. Profiling relied on immunoSEQ multiplex PCR, and the TCRdb table lists in-frame clones only, not all of them. The sample holds some 34,000 clones; roughly 91% are singletons and the top ten take around 13%. Sequencing used CD4+ or CD8+ T cells sorted from blood, obtained in a trial of the OX40 agonist ivuxolimab. These receptors came from an adult with an advanced solid tumor such as melanoma, head and neck, liver or kidney cancer.

The gene calls are TRBV11-2 and TRBJ2-7, with 7 bases identical to TRBD2. With V trimmed by 3 bases and J by 3 bases, 8 bases remained unmatched. This CDR3 has 15 residues. The V gene's germline CDR1 is SGHAT and CDR2 FQNNGV. The CDR3 sequence is CASSLGAGSNYEQYF. In DNA form, the CDR3 reads TGTGCCAGCAGCTTGGGAGCGGGGTCCAACTACGAGCAGTACTTC.

The rearrangement uses TRBV28 and TRBJ1-6; 7 nucleotides agree with TRBD1. Losses at the gene ends were 7 bases for V and 7 bases for J; bases not matched to a gene: 13. Germline CDR1 reads MDHEN; CDR2 reads SYDVKM. The CDR3 is 16 residues long. CDR3 DNA: TGTGCCAGCATTAGGCGACAGGGAGGTCCGAATTCACCCCTCCACTTT. Translation gives CASIRRQGGPNSPLHF.

Here the CDR3 DNA reads TGTGCCAGCAGCTCGGCATCTAGCACAGATACGCAGTATTTT. The encoded protein is CASSSASSTDTQYF. The chain carries TRBV5-6 and TRBJ2-3; no reliable D call. This CDR3 has 14 residues. The V gene lost 3 bases and the J gene lost 0 bases, with 8 bases spanning the gap. Germline CDR1 and CDR2: SGHDT and YYEEEE.

A single count supports this clone. The chain uses TRBV7-9 and TRBJ2-1; 9 bases fit TRBD2. The CDR3 is 19 amino acids. V was pared by 4 bases and J by 6 bases, with 19 bases of the junction left unmatched. Germline V lookup: CDR1 SEHNR, CDR2 FQNEAQ (reference sequence). The CDR3 protein is CASSSTSGPPEEMGNEQFF. CDR3 DNA: TGTGCCAGCAGCTCGACTAGCGGACCCCCCGAGGAGATGGGCAATGAGCAGTTCTTC.

This clone was recorded a few times. CDR3 DNA sequence: TGTGCCAGCAGCTTAGAGGGGGCGAGCACTGAAGCTTTCTTT. Protein sequence: CASSLEGASTEAFF. The V and J genes are TRBV7-9 and TRBJ1-1; TRBD1 agrees at 7 bases. The CDR3 is 14 amino acids. CDR1 SEHNR and CDR2 FQNEAQ come from the germline V gene (reference sequence). The V and J ends lost 1 base and 4 bases, in that order; junction bases with no gene match: 3.

The count of this clone is one. The V and J genes are TRBV7-9 and TRBJ2-3; 10 nucleotides align to TRBD1. CDR3 size: 14 residues. Trimming took 5 bases from V and 6 from J; bases not matched to a gene: 5. Germline lookup yields CDR1 SEHNR and CDR2 FQNEAQ (reference sequence). The chain's CDR3 is CASSRQGARDTQYF. The DNA for the CDR3 is TGTGCCAGCAGCCGACAGGGGGCTAGGGATACGCAGTATTTT. The full variable domain, its missing parts supplied by reference TRBV7-9 and TRBJ2-3, is DTGVSQNPRHKITKRGQNVTFRCDPISEHNRLYWYRQTLGQGPEFLTYFQNEAQLEKSRLLSDRFSAERPKGSFSTLEIQRTEQGDSAMYLCASSRQGARDTQYFGPGTRLTVL.

V gene TRBV4-1 combines with J gene TRBJ2-1, with 10 bases identical to TRBD2. Germline V gene data show CDR1 as MGHRA and CDR2 as YSYEKL. This CDR3 has 15 amino acids. The V and J ends lost 4 bases and 5 bases, in that order; junction bases with no gene match: 5. The CDR3 coding sequence is TGCGCCAGCAGCCCAAGCGGGAGGGTCAACAATGAGCAGTTCTTC. This encodes CASSPSGRVNNEQFF.

This rearrangement joins TRBV6-6 to TRBJ2-1; weak D call: TRBD1 (8 bases). The germline gives CDR1 MNHNY, CDR2 SVGAGI (reference sequence). V lost 0 bases, J lost 4 bases, and 13 bases lay in between. The CDR3 has 16 amino acids. CDR3 region: CASSYSNRGGYNEQFF. The CDR3 DNA follows: TGTGCCAGCAGTTACTCGAACAGGGGGGGATACAATGAGCAGTTCTTC.

The gene calls are TRBV19 and TRBJ2-7; D is undetermined. The length of the CDR3 is 13 residues. CDR1 is LNHDA, CDR2 SQIVND, per germline (reference sequence). Trimming took 11 bases from V and 0 from J, leaving 14 bases between them. The CDR3 here is CAAAPAVSYEQYF. Written as DNA, the CDR3 is TGTGCCGCGGCCCCGGCAGTCTCCTACGAGCAGTACTTC.

This clone is medium-sized in the sample. The chain couples TRBV27 to TRBJ1-1; D is perhaps TRBD1 (5 bases). CDR3 length equals 13 residues. Germline CDR1 is MNHEY and CDR2 is SMNVEV (reference sequence). Trimming took off 5 bases at V and 7 bases at J, with 14 bases between the two ends. In nucleotides, the CDR3 is TGTGCCAGCAGTGTCGGGACCCAAAGTGAAGCTTTCTTT. It encodes CASSVGTQSEAFF.

The chain employs TRBV7-9 and TRBJ2-1, with D perhaps matching TRBD2 (6 bases). Trimming left V 2 bases short and J 10 bases short, with 12 bases between. The CDR3 is 13 residues long. Germline V lookup: CDR1 SEHNR, CDR2 FQNEAQ (reference sequence). CDR3 in DNA: TGTGCCAGCAGCTTAAAGACTAGTTCCGAGCAGTTCTTC. Its protein is CASSLKTSSEQFF.

This clone has a single count. This chain joins TRBV4-3 and TRBJ1-3; the D is unclear. This CDR3 is 17 amino acids long. Per germline, CDR1 LGHNA and CDR2 YSLEER. V was trimmed by 0 bases and J by 0 bases, leaving 12 bases between them. The CDR3 spells CASSQDSRVYSGNTIYF. CDR3 nucleotide sequence: TGCGCCAGCAGCCAAGATTCACGGGTCTACTCTGGAAACACCATATATTTT.

The chain employs TRBV4-1 and TRBJ1-1; 8 bases align to TRBD1. Germline assignment: CDR1 MGHRA and CDR2 YSYEKL. Trimming took 4 bases from V and 5 from J; bases not matched to a gene: 9. The length of the CDR3 is 15 residues. The CDR3 sequence: CASSLTGGRGTEAFF. The CDR3 nucleotides are TGCGCCAGCAGCCTTACAGGGGGGAGAGGAACTGAAGCTTTCTTT.

This chain links TRBV2 with TRBJ2-7; TRBD1 might be the D (5 bases). The CDR3 is 15 residues long. V dropped 0 bases and J dropped 4 bases, with 13 bases sitting between them. Germline CDR1 and CDR2: SNHLY and FYNNEI. CDR3 protein: CASSEALGQGYEQYF. CDR3 sequence (DNA): TGTGCCAGCAGTGAAGCGCTTGGGCAGGGATACGAGCAGTACTTC.

The chain is built from TRBV11-2 and TRBJ1-4, with D maybe TRBD1 (5 bases). V was clipped by 5 bases and J by 7 bases, with 17 bases between them. CDR3 size: 15 residues. Germline-derived CDR1 and CDR2 are SGHAT and FQNNGV. The CDR3 nucleotides read TGTGCCAGCAGCACGGACGGGGACGTGGGTGAAAAACTGTTTTTT. This translates into CASSTDGDVGEKLFF.

The rearrangement uses TRBV28 and TRBJ2-7, with unresolved D. Germline CDR1 is MDHEN and CDR2 is SYDVKM. The CDR3 is made up of 13 amino acids. V lost 7 bases and J 5 bases, leaving 15 bases between the germline ends. CDR3 nucleotide sequence: TGTGCCAGCAACATCGGGCCGGAGAACGAGCAGTACTTC. Translated: CASNIGPENEQYF.

CDR3 bases: TGTGCCAGCAGTGAAAGATGGCAGCGTTTGAACTATGGCTACACCTTC. Amino acid sequence: CASSERWQRLNYGYTF. The chain combines TRBV6-1 with TRBJ1-2; no reliable D call. V lost 2 bases and J 2 bases, leaving 15 bases between the germline ends. The length of the CDR3 is 16 residues. Germline CDR1 MNHNS, CDR2 SASEGT.

The chain combines TRBV28 with TRBJ1-5, with D hard to call. Germline V gene sequence: CDR1 MDHEN, CDR2 SYDVKM. This CDR3 region has 14 residues. Trimming removed 8 bases at V and 7 bases at J, with 18 bases between. CDR3 sequence reads: CASGPRDSWQPQHF. The CDR3 DNA reads as TGTGCCAGCGGACCACGGGATTCGTGGCAGCCCCAGCATTTT.

This rearrangement joins TRBV9 to TRBJ2-2, with 8 bases identical to TRBD2. CDR3 length: 16 amino acids. J lost 1 base, V lost 0 bases, and 2 bases had no gene match. Germline V gives CDR1 SGDLS, CDR2 YYNGEE. CDR3 residues: CASSVESGGNTGELFF. The CDR3 bases are TGTGCCAGCAGCGTAGAGAGCGGGGGGAACACCGGGGAGCTGTTTTTT.

This clone appeared a single time. The chain carries TRBV13 and TRBJ2-3; D is possibly TRBD1 (6 bases). CDR1 and CDR2 (germline): PRHDT, FYEKMQ (reference sequence). The CDR3 spans 14 residues. Trimming left V 4 bases short and J 1 base short, with 9 bases between. The CDR3 sequence is CASSSRTGTDTQYF. As DNA, the CDR3 is TGTGCCAGCAGCTCCCGGACAGGCACAGATACGCAGTATTTT.

The chain uses TRBV4-1 and TRBJ1-3; D remains ambiguous. V dropped 1 base and J dropped 4 bases, with 23 bases sitting between them. The germline CDR1 and CDR2 sequences are MGHRA and YSYEKL. CDR3 size: 19 residues. The CDR3 spells CASSQGSMAVGSSGNTIYF. The CDR3 nucleotides are TGCGCCAGCAGCCAAGGGTCTATGGCCGTCGGGAGCTCCGGAAACACCATATATTTT.

In its sample, this clone was seen once. The CDR3 DNA reads TGCAGCGTTGATTCTTTGCGGGAGGGAAACAATGAGCAGTTCTTC. Translating gives CSVDSLREGNNEQFF. This chain links TRBV29-1 with TRBJ2-1; 9 bases are shared with TRBD2. Losses at the gene ends were 3 bases for V and 5 bases for J; bases not matched to a gene: 8. From germline, CDR1 is SQVTM and CDR2 ANQGSEA. This CDR3 contains 15 residues.

This chain links TRBV4-3 with TRBJ2-4, with D perhaps TRBD2 (6 bases). The germline V and J ends were trimmed by 3 bases and 3 bases, with 12 bases remaining between them. The CDR3 spans 15 residues. Germline assignment: CDR1 LGHNA and CDR2 YSLEER. CDR3 sequence: CASSHGGDGKNIQYF. CDR3 nucleotides: TGCGCCAGCAGCCATGGAGGGGACGGCAAAAACATTCAGTACTTC.

The V gene is TRBV11-2, the J gene TRBJ2-3; TRBD2 agrees at 9 bases. In germline, CDR1 is SGHAT, CDR2 FQNNGV. The CDR3 covers 15 residues. J lost 4 bases, V lost 0 bases, and 2 bases had no gene match. CDR3 loop: CASSLDWTSADTQYF. DNA for the CDR3: TGTGCCAGCAGCTTAGATTGGACTAGCGCAGATACGCAGTATTTT.

This rearrangement joins TRBV28 to TRBJ2-7; 9 bases match TRBD1. The CDR3 is 15 amino acids. V trimming: 4 bases; J trimming: 2 bases; junction bases outside the gene matches: 6. The germline V gene has CDR1 MDHEN and CDR2 SYDVKM. The CDR3 DNA sequence: TGTGCCAGCAGTTCTCTCGGGACAGGGACCTACGAGCAGTACTTC. Its protein is CASSSLGTGTYEQYF.

The genes are TRBV7-6 and TRBJ2-5; the D gene could be TRBD1 or TRBD2 (5 bases each). The germline CDR1 and CDR2 sequences are SGHVS and FNYEAQ. V lost 0 bases and J lost 4, with 6 bases in between. This CDR3 contains 13 residues. The CDR3 spells CASSLAGVETQYF. CDR3 nucleotide sequence: TGTGCCAGCAGCTTAGCGGGGGTAGAGACCCAGTACTTC.

V is TRBV4-3 and J is TRBJ2-7; 7 nucleotides align to TRBD1. V gave up 1 base and J gave up 0 bases; unmatched junction bases: 18. The CDR3 loop spans 20 amino acids. Germline CDR1 and CDR2: LGHNA and YSLEER. CDR3 in amino acids: CASSQGVVVVGTENSYEQYF. CDR3 coding DNA: TGCGCCAGCAGCCAAGGGGTGGTAGTAGTCGGGACAGAGAACTCCTACGAGCAGTACTTC.

V and J are TRBV4-1 and TRBJ2-3; D is undetermined. Trimming took off 4 bases at V and 2 bases at J, with 7 bases between the two ends. CDR3 size: 13 residues. Germline CDR1 MGHRA, CDR2 YSYEKL. This chain's CDR3 is CASSPPLTDTQYF. The CDR3, as DNA: TGCGCCAGCAGCCCCCCCCTCACAGATACGCAGTATTTT.

J is TRBJ2-3 and V is TRBV7-9; 10 bases fit TRBD1. The CDR3 is made up of 15 amino acids. The germline gives CDR1 SEHNR, CDR2 FQNEAQ (reference sequence). The ends lost 6 bases at V and 3 bases at J; junction bases unmatched: 6. The DNA for the CDR3 is TGTGCCAGCAGTTTCGGACAGGGGGTTACAGATACGCAGTATTTT. It specifies CASSFGQGVTDTQYF.

The V and J genes are TRBV7-2 and TRBJ2-1; 8 nucleotides agree with TRBD1. V trimming: 6 bases; J trimming: 8 bases; junction bases outside the gene matches: 3. Germline V gene lookup returns CDR1 SGHTA and CDR2 FQGNSA. The CDR3 contains 12 residues. The CDR3 DNA follows: TGTGCCAGCAGTTCCAGGGGGCATGAGCAGTTCTTC. It translates to CASSSRGHEQFF. The whole variable domain, remainder taken from reference TRBV7-2 and TRBJ2-1, is GAGVSQSPSNKVTEKGKDVELRCDPISGHTALYWYRQSLGQGLEFLIYFQGNSAPDKSGLPSDRFSAERTGGSVSTLTIQRTQQEDSAVYLCASSSRGHEQFFGPGTRLTVL.